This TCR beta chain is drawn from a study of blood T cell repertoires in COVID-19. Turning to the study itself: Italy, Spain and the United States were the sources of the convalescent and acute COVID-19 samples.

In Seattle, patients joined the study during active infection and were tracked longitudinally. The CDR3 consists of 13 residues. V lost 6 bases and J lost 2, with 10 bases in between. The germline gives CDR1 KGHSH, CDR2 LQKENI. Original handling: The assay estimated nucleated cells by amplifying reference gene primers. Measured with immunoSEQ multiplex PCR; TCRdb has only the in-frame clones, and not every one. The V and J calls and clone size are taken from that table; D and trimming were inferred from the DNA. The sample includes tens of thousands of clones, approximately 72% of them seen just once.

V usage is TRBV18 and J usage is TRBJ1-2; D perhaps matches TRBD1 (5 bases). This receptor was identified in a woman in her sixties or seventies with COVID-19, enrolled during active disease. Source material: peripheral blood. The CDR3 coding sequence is TGTGCCAGCTCGCCAGGGCCGAACTATGGCTACACCTTC. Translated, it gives CASSPGPNYGYTF.